These T cell receptor beta chains were read from a single sample in a study of cytomegalovirus exposure and HLA in healthy donors. Data came from immunoSEQ multiplex PCR; TCRdb stores just in-frame clones and leaves some out. The sample contains about 190,000 clones, 84% of which appear only once. Sequencing input: PBMCs. These receptors originate from a man aged 18 to 30 in good health and CMV-seropositive. The CDR3 runs from the conserved cysteine through the conserved F or W. Each record gives: D gene, V gene, clone size, J gene, CDR3 DNA, CDR3 protein. D genes are given only for firm matches. Clone size appears in some rows only: once, few, many, or a class for an expanded clone.

TRBD2	TRBV11-1	.	TRBJ2-2	TGTGCCAGCAGCTTCGTCCCGGGACTACGGACCGGGGAGCTGTTTTTT	CASSFVPGLRTGELFF
.	TRBV10-3	.	TRBJ2-7	TGTGCCATCAGTGAGCAGGGCGGTACCTACGAGCAGTACTTC	CAISEQGGTYEQYF
.	TRBV4-2	.	TRBJ1-5	TGTGCCAGCAGCTATGTCAGGAAAGGGGGGGCTGATCAGCCCCAGCATTTT	CASSYVRKGGADQPQHF
.	TRBV15	.	TRBJ1-2	TGTGCCACCAGCAGAGATCGGGCCGGAGGGGGCTACACCTTC	CATSRDRAGGGYTF
TRBD2	TRBV5-1	.	TRBJ2-7	TGCGCCAGCAGCTATGAAGGGAGGGGCTACGAGCAGTACTTC	CASSYEGRGYEQYF
.	TRBV6-5	once	TRBJ1-5	TGTGCCAGCAGCCTAGGATCGGGGTATCAGCCCCAGCATTTT	CASSLGSGYQPQHF
TRBD1	TRBV30	.	TRBJ1-1	TGTGCCTGGAGTGCCCGACAGGGGGCAGTGAACACTGAAGCTTTCTTT	CAWSARQGAVNTEAFF
TRBD1	TRBV28	.	TRBJ2-7	TGTGCCAGCAGTTCTCCGGGACAGGGGGCATCCTACGAGCAGTACTTC	CASSSPGQGASYEQYF
TRBD1	TRBV28	.	TRBJ2-3	TGTGCCAGCAGTGAATCGAGGGACAGAAGCACAGATACGCAGTATTTT	CASSESRDRSTDTQYF
TRBD1	TRBV29-1	.	TRBJ2-2	TGCAGCGTTGAGCGACAGGGTGGAACCGGGGAGCTGTTTTTT	CSVERQGGTGELFF
.	TRBV18	.	TRBJ2-2	TGTGCCAGCTCACCAAGGCAGGGTAGCACCGGGGAGCTGTTTTTT	CASSPRQGSTGELFF
.	TRBV5-6	.	TRBJ2-1	TGTGCCAGCAGCATTCTAGGTTCCAATGAGCAGTTCTTC	CASSILGSNEQFF
TRBD2	TRBV7-3	.	TRBJ2-1	TGTGCCAGCAGCTTAATACGCGGGAGGGAGCAGTTCTTC	CASSLIRGREQFF
.	TRBV5-8	.	TRBJ2-7	TGTGCCAGCAGCCGAGACTCGCCCGGGTCCTTCTACGAGCAGTACTTC	CASSRDSPGSFYEQYF
TRBD2	TRBV19	.	TRBJ2-5	TGTGCCAGTAGCCCATCCGGGACTAGCGGGAGGCCCCAAGAGACCCAGTACTTC	CASSPSGTSGRPQETQYF
TRBD1	TRBV30	.	TRBJ2-1	TGTGCCTGGAGGGGCCCGGGACAGGGCCGCTACAATGAGCAGTTCTTC	CAWRGPGQGRYNEQFF
TRBD1	TRBV15	.	TRBJ2-4	TGTGCCACCAGCAGAGCAAGGGGGACAGAAAACATTCAGTACTTC	CATSRARGTENIQYF
.	TRBV7-6	.	TRBJ1-1	TGTGCCAGCAGCCTTACAGACATGAACACTGAAGCTTTCTTT	CASSLTDMNTEAFF
TRBD2	TRBV5-1	.	TRBJ2-7	TGCGCCAGCAGCTCTGCCGGGGGGGACGCCGACTTC	CASSSAGGDADF
.	TRBV7-9	.	TRBJ2-5	TGTGCCAGCAGCTTAGGACGGAGCCAAGAGACCCAGTACTTC	CASSLGRSQETQYF
TRBD2	TRBV11-2	.	TRBJ2-2	TGTGCCAGCAGCTTAGGCCGACTAGCGGGAGATACCGGGGAGCTGTTTTTT	CASSLGRLAGDTGELFF
TRBD2	TRBV7-9	.	TRBJ2-7	TGTGCCAGCAGCTCCCTAGCGGTACAATGGTACGAGCAGTACTTC	CASSSLAVQWYEQYF
.	TRBV5-1	.	TRBJ2-3	TGCGCCAGCAGCCCCGGGACTCCCACAGATACGCAGTATTTT	CASSPGTPTDTQYF
TRBD2	TRBV30	.	TRBJ2-3	TGTGCCTGGGGAGCACCTAGCGGTAGTAGCACAGATACGCAGTATTTT	CAWGAPSGSSTDTQYF
.	TRBV6-4	.	TRBJ2-3	TGTGCCAGCAGAGCGGATTCTAGCACAGATACGCAGTATTTT	CASRADSSTDTQYF
.	TRBV7-3	few	TRBJ2-1	TGTGCCAGCAGCCCGAGCTTAGTCACCGGGGAGCAGTTCTTC	CASSPSLVTGEQFF
.	TRBV2	.	TRBJ1-5	TGTGCCAGCAGTAGAGGGGGTAGCAATCAGCCCCAGCATTTT	CASSRGGSNQPQHF
TRBD1	TRBV5-1	.	TRBJ2-3	TGCGCCAGCAGCTTGGAGGGCAGGGGGCGAACAGATACGCAGTATTTT	CASSLEGRGRTDTQYF
.	TRBV19	.	TRBJ1-3	TGTGCCACTGCACAGGGCCTCCTTTCTGGAAACACCATATATTTT	CATAQGLLSGNTIYF
TRBD1	TRBV7-8	.	TRBJ1-3	TGTGCCAGCAGCTTAGAGGACAGGGGGCTTGGAAACACCATATATTTT	CASSLEDRGLGNTIYF
TRBD1	TRBV5-8	.	TRBJ2-3	TGTGCCAGCAGCTCTATGAGGACAGGGACAGATACGCAGTATTTT	CASSSMRTGTDTQYF
TRBD1	TRBV27	.	TRBJ1-2	TGTGCCAGCAGCCAGACCGGGACAGGGGCCTATGGCTACACCTTC	CASSQTGTGAYGYTF
TRBD1	TRBV7-2	.	TRBJ1-2	TGTGCCAGCAGCTATCAGGGGGCGCATGGCTACACCTTC	CASSYQGAHGYTF
TRBD2	TRBV5-5	.	TRBJ2-1	TGTGCCAGCAGCTTTCGCGGGAGGTCATTGGATGAGCAGTTCTTC	CASSFRGRSLDEQFF
.	TRBV30	few	TRBJ1-2	TGTGCCCGTTCTCCTGCCGGGGTCGGGTATGGCTACACCTTC	CARSPAGVGYGYTF
.	TRBV27	.	TRBJ2-1	TGTGCCAGCAGTTTATTGCGGGGATACTACAATGAGCAGTTCTTC	CASSLLRGYYNEQFF
TRBD2	TRBV4-3	.	TRBJ2-1	TGCGCCAGCAGCCCTGGACTAGCGGGAGGGGTGTCCAATGAGCAGTTCTTC	CASSPGLAGGVSNEQFF
TRBD1	TRBV9	.	TRBJ2-1	TGTGCCAGCAGCCGGGATGGACAGGGAAACAATGAGCAGTTCTTC	CASSRDGQGNNEQFF
.	TRBV20-1	.	TRBJ2-7	TGCAGTGCTAGAGTGGGGGGAGGCCGGTACTTC	CSARVGGGRYF
.	TRBV5-1	.	TRBJ2-1	TGCGCCAGCAGCTTGCAGGGGCGAGGGTTGGGATCCTACAATGAGCAGTTCTTC	CASSLQGRGLGSYNEQFF
TRBD2	TRBV7-6	.	TRBJ2-1	TGTGCCAGCAGCTTAGGCCGGACTAGTGTGGAGCAGTTCTTC	CASSLGRTSVEQFF
.	TRBV30	.	TRBJ2-5	TGTGCCTGGAGTGTACAAAAACAAGAGACCCAGTACTTC	CAWSVQKQETQYF
TRBD1	TRBV9	.	TRBJ2-3	TGTGCCAGCAGCGTAGATTCGGGACAGGGCGTAGCAGATACGCAGTATTTT	CASSVDSGQGVADTQYF
.	TRBV7-8	.	TRBJ2-7	TGTGCCAGCAGCTTACAGGCCACGGAACCCTACGAGCAGTACTTC	CASSLQATEPYEQYF
TRBD1	TRBV7-8	.	TRBJ2-1	TGTGCCAGCAGCTTAGCCTTGACCGGGACAGGGTTTAATGAGCAGTTCTTC	CASSLALTGTGFNEQFF
TRBD1	TRBV6-5	.	TRBJ1-1	TGTGCCAGCAGCCTCAGGGGGCGGAACACTGAAGCTTTCTTT	CASSLRGRNTEAFF
.	TRBV10-3	.	TRBJ2-4	TGTGCCATCAGTGCATCTGGGCTAGTGCGGGACAAAAACATTCAGTACTTC	CAISASGLVRDKNIQYF
.	TRBV6-6	.	TRBJ1-2	TGTGCCAGCAGTTACGTCCCCGGGTGGGGCTACACCTTC	CASSYVPGWGYTF
.	TRBV6-1	.	TRBJ1-1	TGTGCCAGCAGAAGGAGGACTGAAGCTTTCTTT	CASRRRTEAFF
.	TRBV19	.	TRBJ1-5	TGTGCCAGTATTGAACAGGGTTTCAAACAGCCCCAGCATTTT	CASIEQGFKQPQHF
TRBD1	TRBV30	once	TRBJ1-4	TGTGCCTGGAGCCCGGGACAGGGGGCGGAAAAACTGTTTTTT	CAWSPGQGAEKLFF
.	TRBV27	.	TRBJ2-2	TGTGCCAGCAGTTTTGAGGGTTCGAACACCGGGGAGCTGTTTTTT	CASSFEGSNTGELFF
TRBD2	TRBV28	.	TRBJ2-7	TGTGCCAGCAGTTCGCACGATTGGACTAGCGGGAGCCCCTACGAGCAGTACTTC	CASSSHDWTSGSPYEQYF